Included here is one T cell receptor beta chain sequence, with context. This sample is part of a study of blood T cell repertoires in COVID-19. Study details: The origin of the acute and convalescent COVID-19 samples was the United States, Italy and Spain. Sample material is recorded as cDNA or gDNA derived from T cells, B-cell-depleted T cells, or PBMCs.

Participants were aged roughly 18 to 89 years from around 24 US areas. During the 2 weeks before they entered the study, exposed participants had met someone with a PCR-confirmed or clinician-diagnosed COVID-19 case. TCRdb's copy holds only in-frame clones and misses some; the assay was immunoSEQ multiplex PCR. The sample lists about 430,000 clones, approximately 91% seen once, with approximately 1.3% in the top ten. The sample was PBMCs or T cells enriched from blood (not recorded which). The TCR comes from a woman aged 18 to 35 who had been exposed to COVID-19.

CDR3 nucleotides: TGTGCATCTGGGGGGAGGAGCAATCAGCCCCAGCATTTT. This sequence encodes CASGGRSNQPQHF. The rearrangement links TRBV28 to TRBJ1-5; perhaps TRBD1 as D (5 bases). There are 13 residues in the CDR3. Germline V lookup: CDR1 MDHEN, CDR2 SYDVKM.